This T cell receptor beta chain was observed in a study of cytomegalovirus exposure and HLA in healthy donors. As for the study in general: Early release data held around 80 million unique TCRs from HLA-typed donors.

Use of 60 Vbeta and 13 Jbeta primers characterized the PCR. TCRdb keeps only in-frame clones here, not all; method: immunoSEQ multiplex PCR. The table lists under 200,000 clones, roughly 80% of them singletons. As to this clone: Antigen specificity is unknown.

Findings of the study overall: A later analysis showed TCR association rates differing by HLA locus, peaking at DRB1 and lowest at HLA-C. Sequencing probably produced one cluster of sequence variants that were highly shared.

The CDR3 consists of 13 residues. CDR1 SGHVS and CDR2 FNYEAQ come from the germline V gene. V lost 6 bases to trimming and J lost 0 bases, with 9 bases between them. The gene calls are TRBV7-6 and TRBJ2-7, with a possible D match to TRBD2 (5 bases). The specimen was PBMCs. This receptor was obtained from a girl aged 5-17 years in good health and CMV-seropositive. CDR3: CASRPGGSYEQYF. The CDR3 coding sequence is TGTGCCAGCAGACCAGGAGGCTCCTACGAGCAGTACTTC.